There are a few counts of the clone carrying this T cell receptor (beta chain). Its antigen remains unidentified. The data derive from a study of T cell repertoires in ileal Crohn's disease. About the research overall: About 37% were active smokers at surgery; median disease duration was roughly 8 years. Overall study findings and caveats: Clonal expansions were more frequent in active smokers than non-smokers at surgery.

Assay: immunoSEQ multiplex PCR; the TCRdb copy retains only in-frame clones and omits some. Here the sample spans some 4,000 clones, 69% being singletons. V was clipped by 0 bases and J by 8 bases; unmatched bases: 7. CDR1 SGDLS and CDR2 YYNGEE come from the germline V gene. This CDR3 has 15 residues. The receptor was isolated from an adult with Crohn's disease. Sequences were obtained from ileal tissue. The chain is built from TRBV9 and TRBJ1-4; TRBD1 aligns across 7 bases. Here the CDR3 reads CASSVDTGVNEKLFF. The CDR3 nucleotides are TGTGCCAGCAGCGTAGATACAGGGGTAAACGAAAAACTGTTTTTT.